The next 15 T cell receptor beta chains were all read from a single sample in a study of PD-1 blockade in classical Hodgkin lymphoma. Regarding time point: cycle 4 day 1 (C4D1), after less than seven weeks of nivolumab. The patients all showed relapse after autologous stem cell transplantation, while their brentuximab vedotin exposure varied. This table comes from immunoSEQ multiplex PCR, and its TCRdb copy is limited to in-frame clones, with some not included. The profile shows approximately 49,000 clones, more than 75% of them singletons. The material was peripheral blood mononuclear cells (PBMCs), obtained before the fourth cycle of nivolumab. These receptors came from a human donor with classical Hodgkin lymphoma.

V and J are TRBV30 and TRBJ2-7, with D perhaps matching TRBD1 (5 bases). The CDR3 loop spans 15 amino acids. V was shortened by 4 bases and J by 5 bases, with 21 bases between the two germline ends. Germline V gene lookup returns CDR1 GTSNPN and CDR2 SVGIG (reference sequence). As DNA, the CDR3 is TGTGCCTGGACCCCAAGTACCCAGGGTGTCCACGAGCAGTACTTC. It codes for CAWTPSTQGVHEQYF.

This chain uses TRBV27 with TRBJ1-4; TRBD1 is a possible D gene (5 bases). V lost 8 bases and J 5 bases, leaving 12 bases between the germline ends. The CDR3 consists of 13 residues. The V gene's germline CDR1 is MNHEY and CDR2 SMNVEV (reference sequence). CDR3 sequence: CASRDLTNEKLFF. Written as DNA, the CDR3 is TGTGCCAGCCGGGACCTCACGAATGAAAAACTGTTTTTT.

The V call is TRBV5-4, the J call TRBJ2-2; D unclear. Per the germline V gene, CDR1 is SGHNT and CDR2 is YYREEE (reference sequence). The CDR3 loop spans 16 amino acids. V was shortened by 0 bases and J by 1 base, with 10 bases between the two germline ends. In DNA, the CDR3 is TGTGCCAGCAGCTTGGTGGAAGCGATGAACACCGGGGAGCTGTTTTTT. Translation: CASSLVEAMNTGELFF. Supplemented by reference TRBV5-4 and TRBJ2-2, the full variable domain reads ETGVTQSPTHLIKTRGQQVTLRCSSQSGHNTVSWYQQALGQGPQFIFQYYREEENGRGNFPPRFSGLQFPNYSSELNVNALELDDSALYLCASSLVEAMNTGELFFGEGSRLTVL.

J is TRBJ2-2 and V is TRBV6-1; D may correspond to TRBD1 or TRBD2 (5 bases each). CDR3 length equals 20 residues. The V gene lost 0 bases and the J gene lost 6 bases, with 26 bases spanning the gap. CDR1 MNHNS and CDR2 SASEGT come from the germline V gene. The CDR3 DNA sequence: TGTGCCAGCAGTGAAGCTTCGCCTTATTTCACGGGACCCATATCCGGGGAGCTGTTTTTT. Protein: CASSEASPYFTGPISGELFF.

The table lists this clone with a count of one. This sequence joins TRBV7-2 and TRBJ2-7, with 11 bases that match TRBD2. V shed 8 bases and J 6 bases; nucleotides not matched to a gene: 6. This CDR3 contains 13 residues. Germline CDR1 and CDR2: SGHTA and FQGNSA. The CDR3 loop reads CASFSGGAPEQYF. In nucleotides, the CDR3 is TGTGCCAGCTTTAGCGGGGGGGCCCCCGAGCAGTACTTC.

The gene calls are TRBV14 and TRBJ2-1; D is unresolved. Germline lookup yields CDR1 SGHDN and CDR2 FVKESK. Trimming removed 4 bases from V and 0 bases from J, with 13 bases in between. This CDR3 has 16 amino acids. The chain's CDR3 is CASSPRLPYSYNEQFF. CDR3 coding DNA: TGTGCCAGCAGCCCCAGACTGCCGTACTCCTACAATGAGCAGTTCTTC. The complete variable domain, with remaining parts taken from reference TRBV14 and TRBJ2-1, reads EAGVTQFPSHSVIEKGQTVTLRCDPISGHDNLYWYRRVMGKEIKFLLHFVKESKQDESGMPNNRFLAERTGGTYSTLKVQPAELEDSGVYFCASSPRLPYSYNEQFFGPGTRLTVL.

The genes are TRBV20-1 and TRBJ1-1, with unresolved D. CDR1 and CDR2 from the germline V gene are DFQATT and SNEGSKA (reference sequence). This CDR3 has 10 residues. V dropped 6 bases and J dropped 1 base, with 3 bases sitting between them. The CDR3: CSAWNTEAFF. CDR3 DNA: TGCAGTGCGTGGAACACTGAAGCTTTCTTT.

This rearrangement joins TRBV4-3 to TRBJ2-1, with D possibly being TRBD2 (6 bases). CDR1 and CDR2 from the germline V gene are LGHNA and YSLEER. CDR3 size: 16 residues. Trimming pared 1 base from V and 4 bases from J, leaving 14 bases between. CDR3 residues: CASSQGGGDTYNEQFF. The CDR3 DNA is TGCGCCAGCAGCCAAGGTGGAGGGGATACGTACAATGAGCAGTTCTTC.

The chain combines TRBV11-2 with TRBJ1-5, with a weak D call TRBD1 (5 bases). The CDR3 consists of 15 residues. In germline, CDR1 is SGHAT, CDR2 FQNNGV. With 1 base removed from V and 2 bases from J, the gap between germline ends came to 9 bases. DNA of the CDR3: TGTGCCAGCAGCTTAGGGGGCGCACGCAATCAGCCCCAGCATTTT. Its translation is CASSLGGARNQPQHF.

The chain recombines TRBV13 with TRBJ2-4; D assignment may be TRBD1 or TRBD2 (5 bases each). Looked up from germline, CDR1 is PRHDT and CDR2 is FYEKMQ (reference sequence). V lost 5 bases to trimming and J lost 0 bases, with 14 bases between them. CDR3 size: 16 residues. CDR3 residues: CASSPGTAIAKNIQYF. Here the CDR3 DNA reads TGTGCCAGCAGCCCCGGGACGGCTATAGCCAAAAACATTCAGTACTTC.

This clone was detected a few times. This chain joins TRBV6-4 and TRBJ1-2; D call uncertain. With 0 bases removed from V and 6 bases from J, the gap between germline ends came to 11 bases. Germline loops: CDR1 MRHNA, CDR2 SNTAGT. The CDR3 runs 14 residues. CDR3 protein: CASSDSYGVNGYTF. CDR3 sequence (DNA): TGTGCCAGCAGTGACTCGTACGGGGTTAATGGCTACACCTTC.

The V call is TRBV7-2, the J call TRBJ2-1; the D gene is possibly TRBD2 (5 bases). Trimming took 5 bases from V and 0 from J, leaving 14 bases between them. The CDR3 covers 16 residues. Looked up from germline, CDR1 is SGHTA and CDR2 is FQGNSA. CDR3 region: CASSPHERSSYNEQFF. CDR3 coding DNA: TGTGCCAGCAGCCCGCATGAGCGGAGCTCCTACAATGAGCAGTTCTTC.

This chain uses TRBV28 with TRBJ2-2, with 10 bases lining up with TRBD1. The CDR3 loop spans 14 amino acids. Germline CDR1 and CDR2: MDHEN and SYDVKM. Trimming at V came to 5 bases and at J to 7 bases, leaving 4 bases not matched to a gene. In DNA, the CDR3 is TGTGCCAGCAGTCCCGGGACAGGGGTCGGGGAGCTGTTTTTT. Protein product: CASSPGTGVGELFF.

This clone was seen once. The chain recombines TRBV6-6 with TRBJ2-1; tentative D call: TRBD2 (5 bases). The germline CDR1 and CDR2 sequences are MNHNY and SVGAGI (reference sequence). The length of the CDR3 is 13 residues. The V end lost 5 bases, the J end lost 5 bases, and 10 bases lay between the germline ends. The CDR3 sequence is CASSNSVHNEQFF. Here the CDR3 DNA reads TGTGCCAGCAGTAATAGCGTCCACAATGAGCAGTTCTTC.

The V gene is TRBV5-1, the J gene TRBJ2-5; 9 bases agree with TRBD2. V was pared by 4 bases and J by 5 bases, with 9 bases of the junction left unmatched. Germline V gives CDR1 SGHRS, CDR2 YFSETQ. The CDR3 sequence is 15 residues long. The CDR3: CASSPGLAGWETQYF. The CDR3 nucleotides are TGCGCCAGCAGCCCAGGTCTAGCGGGGTGGGAGACCCAGTACTTC.